This TCR beta chain comes out of a study of blood T cells in healthy people across ages. CDR1 and CDR2 (germline): LGHNA, YNFKEQ. V gave up 0 bases and J gave up 0 bases; unmatched junction bases: 3. The length of the CDR3 is 17 residues. Next came a second PCR, run for about 6 to 11 cycles, which used a sample-barcoded 5' primer along with a J-beta primer mix. TCRdb passed the 5' RACE reads through MiXCR, listing each CDR3 protein once. The top ten hold less than 20% of the sample, which has about 780,000 distinct CDR3 sequences, about 42% seen once. Each individual donor underwent a draw of around 9.8 milliliters of peripheral blood.

The J gene is TRBJ1-3, the V gene TRBV4-2; 9 bases map to TRBD1. The TCR comes from a man older than 75 in good health. Sample: blood. The CDR3 DNA reads TGTGCCAGCAGCCAAGACGACAGGGGGGTCTCTGGAAACACCATATATTTT. This encodes CASSQDDRGVSGNTIYF.